This T cell receptor (beta chain) was identified during a study of T cells in Graves' hyperthyroidism and ophthalmopathy. Study-level findings and limits: Researchers found most expanded thyroid clonotypes above 0.001 in blood as well.

Comment on this clonotype: Its specificity is unknown.

TCR beta CDR3 region amplification was performed from RNA transcripts. The primer set for the first-round RT-PCR of the TCR CDR3 was HTBI. TCRdb itself ran the multiplex PCR reads through MiXCR, one entry per CDR3 protein. The table lists 530,000 or so distinct CDR3 sequences, under 20% of them singletons. Trimming cost V 0 bases and J 9 bases, with 10 bases left between them. In germline, CDR1 is SGDLS, CDR2 YYNGEE. The CDR3 consists of 13 residues. The sequence was obtained from a woman aged 18-29 years with Graves' ophthalmopathy. V is TRBV9 and J is TRBJ2-1; D not certain. The sample was blood. CDR3 sequence reads: CASSVGSTREQFF. In DNA, the CDR3 is TGTGCCAGCAGCGTAGGATCGACTCGTGAGCAGTTCTTC.